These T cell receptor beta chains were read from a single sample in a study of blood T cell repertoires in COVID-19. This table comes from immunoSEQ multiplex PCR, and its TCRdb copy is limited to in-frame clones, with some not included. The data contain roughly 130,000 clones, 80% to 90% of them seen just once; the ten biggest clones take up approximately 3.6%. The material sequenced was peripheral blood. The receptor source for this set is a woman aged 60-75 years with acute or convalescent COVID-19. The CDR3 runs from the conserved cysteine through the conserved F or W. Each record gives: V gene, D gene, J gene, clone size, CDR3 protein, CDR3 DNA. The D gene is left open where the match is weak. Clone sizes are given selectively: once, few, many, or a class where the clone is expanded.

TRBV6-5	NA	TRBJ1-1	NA	CASALTGTGTEAFF	TGTGCCAGCGCCCTAACAGGGACCGGCACTGAAGCTTTCTTT
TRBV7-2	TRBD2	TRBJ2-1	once	CASSTGLAEGEQFF	TGTGCCAGCAGCACCGGACTAGCGGAAGGTGAGCAGTTCTTC
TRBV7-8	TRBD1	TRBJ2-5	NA	CASSLSQGAQVWETQYF	TGTGCCAGCAGCCTGTCCCAGGGGGCGCAGGTTTGGGAGACCCAGTACTTC
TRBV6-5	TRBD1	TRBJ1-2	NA	CASSLRQGGWYGYTF	TGTGCCAGCAGTCTACGACAGGGGGGTTGGTATGGCTACACCTTC
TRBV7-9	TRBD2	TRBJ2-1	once	CASSLLMGEREGNEQFF	TGTGCCAGCAGCTTATTAATGGGTGAGCGGGAGGGGAATGAGCAGTTCTTC
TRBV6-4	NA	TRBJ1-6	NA	CASSEDRNSPLHF	TGTGCCAGCAGTGAGGACAGAAATTCACCCCTCCACTTT
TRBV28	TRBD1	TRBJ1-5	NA	CASSPQGVRQPQHF	TGTGCCAGCAGCCCCCAGGGGGTTAGGCAGCCCCAGCATTTT
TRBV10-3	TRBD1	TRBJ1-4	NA	CAISGSGTGGEKLFF	TGTGCCATCAGTGGCTCCGGGACAGGGGGCGAAAAACTGTTTTTT
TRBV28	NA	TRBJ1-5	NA	CASSSAGNQPQHF	TGTGCCAGCAGTTCGGCAGGGAATCAGCCCCAGCATTTT
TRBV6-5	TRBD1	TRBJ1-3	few	CASSPGGFGNTIYF	TGTGCCAGCAGCCCAGGGGGTTTTGGAAACACCATATATTTT
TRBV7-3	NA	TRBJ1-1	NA	CASSPLADTEAFF	TGTGCCAGCAGCCCCTTAGCGGACACTGAAGCTTTCTTT
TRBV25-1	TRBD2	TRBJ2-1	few	CASSDTGTKQFF	TGTGCCAGCAGTGATACCGGGACTAAGCAGTTCTTC
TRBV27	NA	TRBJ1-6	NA	CASSLREGSYNSPLHF	TGTGCCAGCAGTTTGAGGGAGGGCTCCTATAATTCACCCCTCCACTTT
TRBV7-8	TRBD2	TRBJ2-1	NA	CASRDGLAGGNEQFF	TGTGCCAGCAGGGACGGACTAGCGGGTGGTAATGAGCAGTTCTTC
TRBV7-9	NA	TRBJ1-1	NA	CASSFPSTGNTEAFF	TGTGCCAGCAGCTTCCCTTCGACTGGGAACACTGAAGCTTTCTTT
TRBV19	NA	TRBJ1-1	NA	CASSSQMNTEAFF	TGTGCCAGTAGTTCTCAGATGAACACTGAAGCTTTCTTT
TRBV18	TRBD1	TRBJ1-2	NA	CASSPPSTGRYGYTF	TGTGCCAGCTCACCACCATCGACAGGGCGGTATGGCTACACCTTC
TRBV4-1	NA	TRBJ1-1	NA	CASSPTGLLNTEAFF	TGCGCCAGCAGCCCTACAGGGCTTCTGAACACTGAAGCTTTCTTT
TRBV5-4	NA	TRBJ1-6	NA	CASSLRWGVNSPLHF	TGTGCCAGCAGCTTGCGTTGGGGGGTTAATTCACCCCTCCACTTT
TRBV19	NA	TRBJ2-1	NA	CASSTTTDNEQFF	TGTGCCAGTAGTACGACGACAGACAATGAGCAGTTCTTC
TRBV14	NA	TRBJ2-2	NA	CASSQNRAGELFF	TGTGCCAGCAGCCAGAACAGGGCCGGGGAGCTGTTTTTT
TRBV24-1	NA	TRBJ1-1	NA	CATSDQGTEAFF	TGTGCCACCAGTGACCAGGGAACTGAAGCTTTCTTT
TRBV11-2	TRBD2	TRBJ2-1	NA	CASRGIAGNSYNEQFF	TGTGCCAGCAGAGGGATAGCGGGTAATTCCTACAATGAGCAGTTCTTC
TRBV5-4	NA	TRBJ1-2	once	CASSLEDGNGVGYGYTF	TGTGCCAGCAGCTTGGAGGACGGGAATGGTGTAGGCTATGGCTACACCTTC